This T cell receptor beta chain was sequenced for a study of T cell responses to AZD1222 COVID-19 vaccine. Study conclusions and caveats: Across spike, vaccine-associated CD4 TCRs were found, dominant at 160-218 and 743-854.

Germline V gene data show CDR1 as LGHDT and CDR2 as YNNKEL (reference sequence). This CDR3 region has 12 residues. V lost 8 bases and J 6 bases, leaving 12 bases between the germline ends. Assay: immunoSEQ multiplex PCR; the TCRdb copy retains only in-frame clones and omits some. The sample records about 160,000 clones, roughly 94% being singletons. A remark on this clone: The antigen remains unidentified.

The TCR sequence derives from an adult who received the AZD1222 COVID-19 vaccine. Sequencing used peripheral blood, obtained 28 days after the second AZD1222 dose. The gene calls are TRBV3-1 (or the pseudogene TRBV3-2) and TRBJ2-3, with D possibly called TRBD1 or TRBD2 (7 bases each). The CDR3 DNA sequence: TGTGCCAGCCAGGGGGGGTTCGATACGCAGTATTTT. This encodes CASQGGFDTQYF.